The entry below gives a single T cell receptor beta chain sequence along with its context. These data belong to a study of shared clonotypes between healthy human individuals. Study in general: Sampling drew on donors who were two women and three men aged 18 to 49.

In the authors' methods: ImmunoSEQ only sent back junction sequences with no quality scores, so filtering was done differently. The protocol was immunoSEQ multiplex PCR, while the TCRdb copy is restricted to in-frame clones and leaves out a portion. The D gene and trimming were derived from the DNA, and the V and J assignments and clone size from that table. Counted here are around 1 million clones, around three quarters occurring once; the ten biggest clones make up around 1.5%. The V and J ends lost 10 bases and 5 bases, in that order; junction bases with no gene match: 5. Germline V lookup: CDR1 MDHEN, CDR2 SYDVKM. CDR3 length equals 13 residues.

Input material: memory CD4+ T cells sorted from blood. Documented subset: CD45RA-negative fraction. This chain links TRBV28 with TRBJ2-3, with 11 bases identical to TRBD2. The TCR was taken from a man aged 18-30 years in good health. The CDR3 is CAISGGALDTQYF. Written as DNA, the CDR3 is TGTGCCATTAGCGGGGGGGCATTAGATACGCAGTATTTT.